The 6 T cell receptor beta chains given below trace back to one sample, sequenced in a study of blood T cell repertoires in COVID-19 (dated by TCRdb to the early 2020s). Library preparation used the immunoSEQ multiplex PCR assay. TCRdb re-hosts the immuneACCESS table, in-frame sequences only. Its copies lack some clones; in the studies checked, an unresolved V gene accounts for under half of them, and the cause for the rest is not known. In all, the sample holds around 300,000 clones, and over 80% of those were seen once. Around 5% of the sample goes to the ten largest clones. Material: PBMCs or T cells enriched from blood (not recorded which). The receptors were sampled from a man aged 25-45 years who had recovered from COVID-19.

This clone occurred once. The rearrangement uses TRBV12-5 and TRBJ2-7, with D possibly matching TRBD2 (6 bases). The CDR3 runs 15 residues. The germline CDR1 and CDR2 sequences are LGHNT and FRNRAP. V shed 0 bases and J shed 2 bases, with 11 bases lying between them. In DNA form, the CDR3 reads TGTGCTAGTGGTTTGGTTTCGGGGGAGACCTACGAGCAGTACTTC. It encodes CASGLVSGETYEQYF.

The count of this clone is one. This chain links TRBV4-1 with TRBJ1-3; D is uncertain. The CDR3 is 20 residues long. Trimming shortened V by 0 bases and J by 0 bases, and 21 bases separated the two germline ends. Germline V gene lookup returns CDR1 MGHRA and CDR2 YSYEKL. CDR3 bases: TGCGCCAGCAGCCAAGATGGAACGGGAGGATTCTCCTTCTCTGGAAACACCATATATTTT. It translates to CASSQDGTGGFSFSGNTIYF.

V gene TRBV28 combines with J gene TRBJ2-1, with 8 positions matching TRBD1. Germline values: CDR1 MDHEN, CDR2 SYDVKM. The CDR3 covers 14 residues. V lost 5 bases and J lost 5; bases outside the gene matches: 5. CDR3 sequence reads: CASSPGTGDNEQFF. The DNA of the CDR3 is TGTGCCAGCAGTCCCGGGACAGGAGACAATGAGCAGTTCTTC.

The genes are TRBV6-5 and TRBJ2-7; 7 bases agree with TRBD1. J gave up 5 bases and V 0 bases, and 10 bases lay outside the gene matches. In germline, CDR1 is MNHEY, CDR2 SVGAGI. The CDR3 spans 16 residues. CDR3 bases: TGTGCCAGCAGTTACTCGACTGGACAGGTGTCTGACGAGCAGTACTTC. Translating it yields CASSYSTGQVSDEQYF.

This chain links TRBV7-8 with TRBJ2-1; 8 bases fit TRBD2. The germline gives CDR1 SGHVS, CDR2 FQNEAQ. The CDR3 loop spans 14 amino acids. V was clipped by 0 bases and J by 8 bases; unmatched bases: 3. Here the CDR3 reads CASSLAVAGYEQFF. CDR3 coding DNA: TGTGCCAGCAGCTTAGCGGTAGCGGGGTATGAGCAGTTCTTC.

The chain uses TRBV27 and TRBJ1-1; tentatively, D is TRBD1 (5 bases). Trimming removed 0 bases at V and 6 bases at J, with 23 bases between. The CDR3 contains 18 residues. Per germline, CDR1 MNHEY and CDR2 SMNVEV (reference sequence). CDR3 DNA: TGTGCCAGCAGTTTATCAGCACCCAATCGACAGCGTCGCGCTGAAGCTTTCTTT. It yields the protein CASSLSAPNRQRRAEAFF.